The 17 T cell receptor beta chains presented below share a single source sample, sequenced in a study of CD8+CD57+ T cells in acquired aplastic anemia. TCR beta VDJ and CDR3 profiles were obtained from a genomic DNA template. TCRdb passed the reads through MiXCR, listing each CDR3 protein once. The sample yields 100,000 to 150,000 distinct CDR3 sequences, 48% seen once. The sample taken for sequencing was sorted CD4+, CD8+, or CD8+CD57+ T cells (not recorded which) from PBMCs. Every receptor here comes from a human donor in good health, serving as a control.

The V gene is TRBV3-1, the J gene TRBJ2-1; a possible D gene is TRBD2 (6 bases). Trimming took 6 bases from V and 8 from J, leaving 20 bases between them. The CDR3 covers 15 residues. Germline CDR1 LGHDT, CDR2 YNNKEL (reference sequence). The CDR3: CASRRRGRRIDEQFF. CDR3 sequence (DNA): TGTGCCAGCAGGAGGCGGGGACGCCGTATCGATGAGCAGTTCTTC.

CDR3 coding DNA: TGTGCCACCAGCAGAGATCGCGGCAAAGAAGAGACCCAGTACTTC. This sequence encodes CATSRDRGKEETQYF. The chain is built from TRBV15 and TRBJ2-5; D call uncertain. Germline loops: CDR1 LNHNV, CDR2 YYDKDF (reference sequence). The CDR3 covers 15 residues. The ends were cut back, 0 bases at V and 3 bases at J, with 11 bases in the middle.

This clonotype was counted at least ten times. The CDR3 nucleotides are TGTGCCAGCAGCCCCGCTAGCTCCGAGCAGTACTTC. Residues: CASSPASSEQYF. V gene TRBV5-8 combines with J gene TRBJ2-7, with D perhaps matching TRBD2 (5 bases). Germline lookup yields CDR1 SGHTS and CDR2 YDEGEE. V gave up 4 bases and J gave up 6 bases, with 11 bases separating them. CDR3 length: 12 residues. The entire variable domain, with the rest obtained from reference TRBV5-8 and TRBJ2-7, is as follows: EAGVTQSPTHLIKTRGQQATLRCSPISGHTSVYWYQQALGLGLQFLLWYDEGEERNRGNFPPRFSGRQFPNYSSELNVNALELEDSALYLCASSPASSEQYFGPGTRLTVT.

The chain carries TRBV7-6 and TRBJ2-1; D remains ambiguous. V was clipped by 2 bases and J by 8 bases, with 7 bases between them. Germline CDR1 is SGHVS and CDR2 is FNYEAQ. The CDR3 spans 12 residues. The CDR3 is CASSLTADEQFF. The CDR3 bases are TGTGCCAGCAGCTTAACAGCCGATGAGCAGTTCTTC.

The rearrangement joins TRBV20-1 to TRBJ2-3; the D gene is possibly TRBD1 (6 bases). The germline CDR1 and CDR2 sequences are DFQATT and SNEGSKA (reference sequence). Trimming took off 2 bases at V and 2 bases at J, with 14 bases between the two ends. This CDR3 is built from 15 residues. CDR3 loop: CSARRRTAHTDTQYF. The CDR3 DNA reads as TGCAGTGCTAGAAGACGGACAGCCCACACAGATACGCAGTATTTT.

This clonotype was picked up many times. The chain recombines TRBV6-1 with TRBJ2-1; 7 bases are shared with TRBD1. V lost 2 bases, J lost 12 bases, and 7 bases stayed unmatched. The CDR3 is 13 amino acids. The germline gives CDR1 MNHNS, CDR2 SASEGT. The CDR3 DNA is TGTGCCAGCAGTGAAAATAGGGGGCTGGTGCAGTTCTTC. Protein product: CASSENRGLVQFF.

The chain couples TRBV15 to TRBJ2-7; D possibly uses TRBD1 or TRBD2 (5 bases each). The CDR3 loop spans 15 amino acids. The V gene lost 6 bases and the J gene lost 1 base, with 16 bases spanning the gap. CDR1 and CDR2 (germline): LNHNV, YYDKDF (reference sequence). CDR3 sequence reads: CATSQTRDGSYEQYF. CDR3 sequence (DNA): TGTGCCACCAGTCAAACTAGGGACGGTTCCTACGAGCAGTACTTC. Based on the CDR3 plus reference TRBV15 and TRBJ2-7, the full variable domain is DAMVIQNPRYQVTQFGKPVTLSCSQTLNHNVMYWYQQKSSQAPKLLFHYYDKDFNNEADTPDNFQSRRPNTSFCFLDIRSPGLGDTAMYLCATSQTRDGSYEQYFGPGTRLTVT.

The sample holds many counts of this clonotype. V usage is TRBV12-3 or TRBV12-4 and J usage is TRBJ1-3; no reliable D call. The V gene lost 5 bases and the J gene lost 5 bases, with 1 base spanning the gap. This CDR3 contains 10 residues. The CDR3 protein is CASSRNTIYF. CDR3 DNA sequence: TGTGCCAGCAGTAGAAACACCATATATTTT.

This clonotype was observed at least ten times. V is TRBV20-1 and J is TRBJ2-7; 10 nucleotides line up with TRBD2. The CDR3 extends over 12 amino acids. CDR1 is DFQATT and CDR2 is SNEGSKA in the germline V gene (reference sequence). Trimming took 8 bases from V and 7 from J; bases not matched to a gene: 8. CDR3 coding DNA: TGCAGTTTCATAGCGGGGGGTGAGGAGCAGTACTTC. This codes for CSFIAGGEEQYF.

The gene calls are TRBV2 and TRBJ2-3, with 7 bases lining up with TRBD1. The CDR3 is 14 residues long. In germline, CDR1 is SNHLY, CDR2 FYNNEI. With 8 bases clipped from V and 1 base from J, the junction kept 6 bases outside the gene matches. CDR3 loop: CASLGDRGTDTQYF. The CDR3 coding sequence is TGTGCCAGCCTGGGTGACAGGGGCACAGATACGCAGTATTTT.

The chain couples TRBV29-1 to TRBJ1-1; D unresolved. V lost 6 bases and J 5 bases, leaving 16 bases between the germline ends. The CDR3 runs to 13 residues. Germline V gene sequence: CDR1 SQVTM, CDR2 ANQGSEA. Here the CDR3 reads CSVMPKTVTEAFF. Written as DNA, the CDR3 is TGCAGCGTGATGCCCAAGACCGTAACTGAAGCTTTCTTT. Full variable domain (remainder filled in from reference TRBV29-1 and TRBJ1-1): SAVISQKPSRDICQRGTSLTIQCQVDSQVTMMFWYRQQPGQSLTLIATANQGSEATYESGFVIDKFPISRPNLTFSTLTVSNMSPEDSSIYLCSVMPKTVTEAFFGQGTRLTVV.

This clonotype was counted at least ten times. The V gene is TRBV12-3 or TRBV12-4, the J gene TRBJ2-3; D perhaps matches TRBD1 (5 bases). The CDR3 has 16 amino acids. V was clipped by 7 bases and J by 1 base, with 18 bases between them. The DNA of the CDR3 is TGTGCCAGCAACGCTCTCGAGACAGCCGGCACAGATACGCAGTATTTT. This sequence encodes CASNALETAGTDTQYF.

Here the CDR3 reads CASSLVTGLDQFLHF. The CDR3 coding sequence is TGTGCCAGCAGCTTAGTGACAGGCCTTGATCAGTTCCTCCACTTT. This chain connects TRBV7-2 to TRBJ1-6, with a tentative D call TRBD1 (6 bases). The V gene's germline CDR1 is SGHTA and CDR2 FQGNSA. Trimming stripped 1 base from V and 15 bases from J, with 19 bases between. The CDR3 contains 15 residues.

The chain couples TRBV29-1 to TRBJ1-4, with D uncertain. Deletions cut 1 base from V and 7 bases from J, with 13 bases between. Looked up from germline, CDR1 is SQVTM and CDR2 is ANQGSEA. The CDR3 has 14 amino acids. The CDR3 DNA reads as TGCAGCGTTGAAGGGGCTGGCGGCGGTGAAAAACTGTTTTTT. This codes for CSVEGAGGGEKLFF. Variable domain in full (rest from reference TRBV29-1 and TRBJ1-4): SAVISQKPSRDICQRGTSLTIQCQVDSQVTMMFWYRQQPGQSLTLIATANQGSEATYESGFVIDKFPISRPNLTFSTLTVSNMSPEDSSIYLCSVEGAGGGEKLFFGSGTQLSVL.

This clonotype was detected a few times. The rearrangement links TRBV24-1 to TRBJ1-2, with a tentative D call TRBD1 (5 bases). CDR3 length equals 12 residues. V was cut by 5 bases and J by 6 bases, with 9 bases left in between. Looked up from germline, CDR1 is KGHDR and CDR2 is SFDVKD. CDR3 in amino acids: CATSGLGDGYTF. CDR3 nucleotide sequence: TGTGCCACCAGTGGCCTGGGGGATGGCTACACCTTC.

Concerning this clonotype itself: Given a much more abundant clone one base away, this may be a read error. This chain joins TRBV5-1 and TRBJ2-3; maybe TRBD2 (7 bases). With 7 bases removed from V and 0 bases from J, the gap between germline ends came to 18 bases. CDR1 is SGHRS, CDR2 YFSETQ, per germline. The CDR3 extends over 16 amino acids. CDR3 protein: CASVGGAYLSTDTQYF. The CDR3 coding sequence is TGCGCCAGCGTGGGGGGGGCATACCTCAGCACAGATACGCAGTATTTT.

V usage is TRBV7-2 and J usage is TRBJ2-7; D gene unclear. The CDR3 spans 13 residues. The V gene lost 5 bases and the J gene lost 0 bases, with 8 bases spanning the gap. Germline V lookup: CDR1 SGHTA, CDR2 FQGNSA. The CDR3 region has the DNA TGTGCCAGCAGCCCGGAACCCTCCTACGAGCAGTACTTC. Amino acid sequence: CASSPEPSYEQYF.